This T cell receptor beta chain was obtained from a study of blood T cell repertoires in COVID-19. Study summary: From the United States, Italy and Spain came samples of acute and convalescent COVID-19. Sources were T cells, B-cell-depleted T cells, or PBMCs; the material itself was cDNA or gDNA.

Under the authors' procedure: Amplification of reference gene primers was used by the study to estimate nucleated cell counts. Clones were read by immunoSEQ multiplex PCR, and TCRdb kept only the in-frame ones, dropping some. V and J calls plus clone size are reproduced from that table; the DNA served to infer D and trimming. The table includes 120,000 or so clones, roughly 90% detected once. The CDR3 consists of 15 residues. V was clipped by 1 base and J by 3 bases; unmatched bases: 2. Germline V lookup: CDR1 LNHDA, CDR2 SQIVND (reference sequence). The specimen was peripheral blood. The receptor's source is a man aged 50-60 years with acute or convalescent COVID-19. J is TRBJ2-4 and V is TRBV19, with 8 bases that match TRBD2. The CDR3 here is CASSIGAGGKNIQYF. The CDR3 DNA sequence: TGTGCCAGTAGTATAGGCGCGGGAGGCAAAAACATTCAGTACTTC.